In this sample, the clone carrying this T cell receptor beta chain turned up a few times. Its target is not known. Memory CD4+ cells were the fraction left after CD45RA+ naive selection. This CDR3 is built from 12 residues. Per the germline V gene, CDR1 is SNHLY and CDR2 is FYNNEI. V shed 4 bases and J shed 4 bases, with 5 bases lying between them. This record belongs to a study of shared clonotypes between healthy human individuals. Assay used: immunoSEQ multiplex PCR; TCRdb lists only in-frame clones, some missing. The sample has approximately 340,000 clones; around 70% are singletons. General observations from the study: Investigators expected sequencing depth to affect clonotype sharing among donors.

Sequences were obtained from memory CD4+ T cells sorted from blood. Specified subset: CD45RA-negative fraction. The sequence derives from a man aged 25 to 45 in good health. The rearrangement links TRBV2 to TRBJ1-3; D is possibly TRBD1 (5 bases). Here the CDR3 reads CASSGQGNTIYF. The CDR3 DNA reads TGTGCCAGCAGTGGACAGGGAAACACCATATATTTT. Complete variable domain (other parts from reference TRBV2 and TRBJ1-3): EPEVTQTPSHQVTQMGQEVILRCVPISNHLYFYWYRQILGQKVEFLVSFYNNEISEKSEIFDDQFSVERPDGSNFTLKIRSTKLEDSAMYFCASSGQGNTIYFGEGSWLTVV.